This TCR beta chain was observed in a study of T cell responses to AZD1222 COVID-19 vaccine. This CDR3 is built from 12 residues. Germline V gene lookup returns CDR1 LNHDA and CDR2 SQIVND (reference sequence). V lost 6 bases and J lost 1, with 6 bases in between. TCRdb keeps only in-frame clones here, not all; method: immunoSEQ multiplex PCR. The table lists tens of thousands of clones, 65% to 80% of them singletons, with over 12% in the top ten. V usage is TRBV19 and J usage is TRBJ1-1; D gene ambiguous. This receptor was taken from an adult in good health. Sequenced here: peripheral blood, sampled on day 0 of AZD1222 vaccination. CDR3 protein: CASRPSNTEAFF. CDR3 nucleotide sequence: TGTGCCAGTAGACCGTCGAACACTGAAGCTTTCTTT.